Following are 5 T cell receptor beta chains from one sample sequenced in a study of blood T cell repertoires in COVID-19. Assay: immunoSEQ multiplex PCR; the TCRdb copy retains only in-frame clones and omits some. The table has roughly 100,000 clones, nearly 90% seen once. Sequenced sample: peripheral blood. Receptors originate from a man aged 45 to 65 with active COVID-19.

V and J are TRBV27 and TRBJ2-3; D ambiguous. This CDR3 contains 10 residues. V lost 10 bases and J lost 11, with 13 bases in between. Germline CDR1 is MNHEY and CDR2 is SMNVEV (reference sequence). The CDR3 protein is CAIGLEEQYF. In DNA form, the CDR3 reads TGTGCCATCGGGTTGGAAGAGCAGTATTTT.

V usage is TRBV7-2 and J usage is TRBJ1-6; D is possibly TRBD1 (6 bases). The V and J ends lost 4 bases and 7 bases respectively, with 14 bases between them. Per germline, CDR1 SGHTA and CDR2 FQGNSA. The CDR3 contains 15 residues. This CDR3 is CASSSDRLANSPLHF. CDR3 nucleotides: TGTGCCAGCAGCTCTGACAGGTTGGCGAATTCACCCCTCCACTTT.

This rearrangement joins TRBV5-1 to TRBJ1-2, with 8 bases lining up with TRBD1. Germline V gene data show CDR1 as SGHRS and CDR2 as YFSETQ. With 4 bases clipped from V and 1 base from J, the junction kept 9 bases outside the gene matches. CDR3 length equals 16 residues. The CDR3 spells CASSTGQGGGNYGYTF. CDR3 coding DNA: TGCGCCAGCAGCACTGGACAGGGAGGGGGTAACTATGGCTACACCTTC.

This clone was detected once. The V and J genes are TRBV11-2 and TRBJ2-5; 8 nucleotides agree with TRBD2. Trimming at V came to 4 bases and at J to 2 bases, leaving 15 bases not matched to a gene. CDR1 and CDR2 (germline): SGHAT, FQNNGV. The CDR3 runs to 18 residues. The CDR3 region is CASSSQGRGGGLQETQYF. DNA for the CDR3: TGTGCCAGCAGCTCCCAGGGTCGGGGCGGGGGGCTACAAGAGACCCAGTACTTC.

This chain uses TRBV5-8 with TRBJ2-7; 9 bases map to TRBD1. This CDR3 region has 16 residues. Trimming at V came to 3 bases and at J to 0 bases, leaving 7 bases not matched to a gene. Germline assignment: CDR1 SGHTS and CDR2 YDEGEE. The CDR3 DNA reads as TGTGCCAGCAGCTCCGGACAGGGGACCCTCTCCTACGAGCAGTACTTC. This translates into CASSSGQGTLSYEQYF.